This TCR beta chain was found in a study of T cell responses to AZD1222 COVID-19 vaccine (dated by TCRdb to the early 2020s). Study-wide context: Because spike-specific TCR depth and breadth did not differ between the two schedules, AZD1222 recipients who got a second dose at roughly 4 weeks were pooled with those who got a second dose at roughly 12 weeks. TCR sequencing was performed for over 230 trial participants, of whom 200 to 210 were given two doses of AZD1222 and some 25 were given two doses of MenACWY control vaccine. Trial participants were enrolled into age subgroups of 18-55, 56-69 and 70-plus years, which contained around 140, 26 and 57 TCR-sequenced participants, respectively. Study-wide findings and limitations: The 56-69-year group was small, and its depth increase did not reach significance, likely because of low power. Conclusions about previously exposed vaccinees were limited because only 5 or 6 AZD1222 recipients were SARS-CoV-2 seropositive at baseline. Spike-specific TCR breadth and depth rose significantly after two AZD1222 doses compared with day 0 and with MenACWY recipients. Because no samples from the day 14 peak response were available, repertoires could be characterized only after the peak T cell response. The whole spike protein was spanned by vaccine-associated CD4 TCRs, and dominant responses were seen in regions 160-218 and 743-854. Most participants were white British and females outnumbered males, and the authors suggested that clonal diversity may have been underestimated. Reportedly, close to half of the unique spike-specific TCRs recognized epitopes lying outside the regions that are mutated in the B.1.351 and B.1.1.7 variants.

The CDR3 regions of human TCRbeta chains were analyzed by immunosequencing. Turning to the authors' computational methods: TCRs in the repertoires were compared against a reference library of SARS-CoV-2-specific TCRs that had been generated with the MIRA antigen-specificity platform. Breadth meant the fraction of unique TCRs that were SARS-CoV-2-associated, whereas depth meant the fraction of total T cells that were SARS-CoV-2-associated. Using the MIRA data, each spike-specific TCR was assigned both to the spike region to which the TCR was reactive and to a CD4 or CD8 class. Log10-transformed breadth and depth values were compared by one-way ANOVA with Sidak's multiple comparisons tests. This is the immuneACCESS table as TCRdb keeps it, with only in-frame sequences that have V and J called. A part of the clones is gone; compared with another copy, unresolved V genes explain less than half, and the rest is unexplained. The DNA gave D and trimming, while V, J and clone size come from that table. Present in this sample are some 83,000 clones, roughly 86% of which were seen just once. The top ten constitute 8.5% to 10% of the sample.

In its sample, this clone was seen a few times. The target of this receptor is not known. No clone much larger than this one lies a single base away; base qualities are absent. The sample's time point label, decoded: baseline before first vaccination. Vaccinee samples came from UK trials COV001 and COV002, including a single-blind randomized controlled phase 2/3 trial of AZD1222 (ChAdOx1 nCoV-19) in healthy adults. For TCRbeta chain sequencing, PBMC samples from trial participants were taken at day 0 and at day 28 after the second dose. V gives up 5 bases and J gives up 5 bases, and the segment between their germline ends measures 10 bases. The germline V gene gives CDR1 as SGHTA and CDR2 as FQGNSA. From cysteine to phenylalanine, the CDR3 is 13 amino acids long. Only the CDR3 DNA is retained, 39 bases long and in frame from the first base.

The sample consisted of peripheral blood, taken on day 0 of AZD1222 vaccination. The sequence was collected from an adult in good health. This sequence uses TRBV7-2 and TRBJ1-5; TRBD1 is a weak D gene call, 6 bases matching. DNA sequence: TGTGCCAGCAGCCTACAGGGCTATCAGCCCCAGCATTTT. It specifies CASSLQGYQPQHF.